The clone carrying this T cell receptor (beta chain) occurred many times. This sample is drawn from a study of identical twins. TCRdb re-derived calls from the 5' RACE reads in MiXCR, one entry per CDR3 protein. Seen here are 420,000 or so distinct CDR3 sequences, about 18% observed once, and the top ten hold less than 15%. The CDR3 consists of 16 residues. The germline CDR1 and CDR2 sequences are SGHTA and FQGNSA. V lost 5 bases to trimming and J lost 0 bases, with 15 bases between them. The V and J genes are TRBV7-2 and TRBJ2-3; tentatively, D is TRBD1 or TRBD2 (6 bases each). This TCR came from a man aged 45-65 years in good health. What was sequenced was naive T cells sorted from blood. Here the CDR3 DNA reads TGTGCCAGCAGCCCCTGGGGGGCCCGGAGCACAGATACGCAGTATTTT. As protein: CASSPWGARSTDTQYF.